These 29 T cell receptor beta chains originate from one sample sequenced in a study of T cell repertoires in cytomegalovirus infection. Their antigens remain unidentified. Each CDR3 protein gets one entry after TCRdb re-called the reads with MiXCR. The table shows about 700,000 distinct CDR3 sequences, with roughly 36% occurring only once. The material was cultured PBMCs, obtained from culture after CMV antigen stimulation. The receptors shown here come from a human donor in good health (CMV status not recorded). Some clones in this sample may be carry-over from other donors' samples.

The chain recombines TRBV7-9 with TRBJ1-4; a possible D gene is TRBD1 (6 bases). Germline V gives CDR1 SEHNR, CDR2 FQNEAQ (reference sequence). Trimming removed 8 bases at V and 0 bases at J, with 19 bases between. The CDR3 is made up of 17 amino acids. The CDR3 loop reads CASGGGPSDPTNEKLFF. In DNA form, the CDR3 reads TGTGCCAGCGGTGGGGGGCCCAGCGATCCAACTAATGAAAAACTGTTTTTT.

This clonotype has a handful of counts. The V gene is TRBV7-9, the J gene TRBJ2-2; 9 bases map to TRBD2. The germline V gene encodes CDR1 SEHNR and CDR2 FQNEAQ (reference sequence). The CDR3 runs 16 residues. With V trimmed by 5 bases and J by 2 bases, 6 bases remained unmatched. CDR3 DNA: TGTGCCAGCAGCAAAGGACTAGCGCAAAACACCGGGGAGCTGTTTTTT. As protein: CASSKGLAQNTGELFF.

A few counts support this clonotype. The chain employs TRBV2 and TRBJ2-1; D possibly uses TRBD1 or TRBD2 (5 bases each). Germline V gives CDR1 SNHLY, CDR2 FYNNEI. V was cut by 6 bases and J by 7 bases, with 19 bases left in between. There are 15 residues in the CDR3. CDR3 protein: CASRLTGTGGNEQFF. The CDR3 nucleotides read TGTGCCAGCAGGTTAACCGGGACCGGTGGGAATGAGCAGTTCTTC.

About this clonotype itself: One end of the junction fails to match germline, which may point to a read error. This chain joins TRBV7-2 and TRBJ2-1, with 8 bases aligning to TRBD2. CDR3 length: 13 residues. In germline, CDR1 is SGHTA, CDR2 FQGNSA. CDR3 amino acids: CASSLAGGREQFF. The CDR3 DNA reads as TGTGCCAGCAGCCTAGCGGGCGGCCGTGAGCAGTTCTTC. Filled out from reference TRBV7-2 and TRBJ2-1, the complete variable domain reads GAGVSQSPSNKVTEKGKDVELRCDPISGHTALYWYRQSLGQGLEFLIYFQGNSAPDKSGLPSDRFSAERTGGSVSTLTIQRTQQEDSAVYLCASSLAGGREQFFGPGTRLTVL.

The chain combines TRBV6-5 with TRBJ1-4, with TRBD1 matching 11 bases. The CDR3 length is 14 residues. The germline gives CDR1 MNHEY, CDR2 SVGAGI. The junction had 4 bases not matched to a gene; V was cut back by 6 bases and J by 7 bases. CDR3 nucleotide sequence: TGTGCCAGCAGGGGGGGGACAGGGGGTGAAAAACTGTTTTTT. Translation: CASRGGTGGEKLFF.

This clonotype was seen only a few times. This chain links TRBV5-4 with TRBJ2-4; perhaps TRBD2 as D (7 bases). This CDR3 spans 17 amino acids. The ends were cut back, 0 bases at V and 4 bases at J, with 17 bases in the middle. The germline V gene encodes CDR1 SGHNT and CDR2 YYREEE (reference sequence). CDR3 sequence reads: CASSLDGGGRGKNIQYF. The CDR3 DNA sequence: TGTGCCAGCAGCTTGGACGGCGGGGGAAGGGGGAAAAACATTCAGTACTTC.

This rearrangement joins TRBV7-6 to TRBJ2-1; no reliable D call. Germline values: CDR1 SGHVS, CDR2 FNYEAQ. The V and J ends lost 5 bases and 10 bases respectively, with 12 bases between them. This CDR3 comprises 12 residues. CDR3 nucleotide sequence: TGTGCCAGCAGCCCGAGCTACAGCGAGCAGTTCTTC. Translating it yields CASSPSYSEQFF.

The chain links TRBV20-1 to TRBJ2-7; the D gene could be TRBD1 or TRBD2 (6 bases each). Germline lookup yields CDR1 DFQATT and CDR2 SNEGSKA (reference sequence). The CDR3 sequence is 12 residues long. V was trimmed by 7 bases and J by 3 bases, leaving 13 bases between them. The CDR3 coding sequence is TGCAGTGTAGCGGCAGGGGTCTACGAGCAGTACTTC. The encoded protein is CSVAAGVYEQYF.

This clonotype was observed many times. The rearrangement uses TRBV7-2 and TRBJ1-3; no clear D gene. There are 14 residues in the CDR3. CDR1 is SGHTA, CDR2 FQGNSA, per germline. V gave up 4 bases and J gave up 1 base, with 8 bases separating them. The CDR3 DNA follows: TGTGCCAGCAGCTACGACGGATCTGGAAACACCATATATTTT. It encodes CASSYDGSGNTIYF.

The chain uses TRBV7-2 and TRBJ1-3; no definite D call. The CDR3 is made up of 13 amino acids. V dropped 5 bases and J dropped 0 bases, with 5 bases sitting between them. The germline CDR1 and CDR2 sequences are SGHTA and FQGNSA. The CDR3 spells CASSDYSGNTIYF. CDR3 DNA sequence: TGTGCCAGCAGCGATTACTCTGGAAACACCATATATTTT.

This clonotype turned up a few times. This rearrangement joins TRBV28 to TRBJ1-2; the D gene is possibly TRBD1 (5 bases). Germline V gives CDR1 MDHEN, CDR2 SYDVKM. The ends were cut back, 5 bases at V and 4 bases at J, with 17 bases in the middle. The CDR3 length is 15 residues. As DNA, the CDR3 is TGTGCCAGCAGTCCCGGGACGGCGGGAAGCTATGGCTACACCTTC. Translating it yields CASSPGTAGSYGYTF.

The chain couples TRBV6-5 to TRBJ2-7; the match to TRBD2 covers 8 bases. The V gene's germline CDR1 is MNHEY and CDR2 SVGAGI. The CDR3 runs to 15 residues. V trimming: 2 bases; J trimming: 3 bases; junction bases outside the gene matches: 6. The CDR3 reads CASSYGAGGRYEQYF. In nucleotides, the CDR3 is TGTGCCAGCAGTTACGGCGCGGGGGGCCGCTACGAGCAGTACTTC.

The J gene is TRBJ2-5, the V gene TRBV13; the D gene could be TRBD1 or TRBD2 (5 bases each). From germline, CDR1 is PRHDT and CDR2 FYEKMQ (reference sequence). The CDR3 loop spans 15 amino acids. V lost 2 bases and J lost 2, with 12 bases in between. CDR3 residues: CASSLTRDGQETQYF. The CDR3 bases are TGTGCCAGCAGCTTAACCCGGGACGGGCAAGAGACCCAGTACTTC.

The chain uses TRBV11-2 and TRBJ2-7; possibly TRBD2 for D (6 bases). The germline gives CDR1 SGHAT, CDR2 FQNNGV. The CDR3 has 14 residues. The ends were cut back, 5 bases at V and 6 bases at J, with 17 bases in the middle. CDR3 in amino acids: CASSPWTIPSEQYF. CDR3 DNA: TGTGCCAGCAGCCCTTGGACTATCCCGTCCGAGCAGTACTTC. Full variable domain (rest looked up from reference TRBV11-2 and TRBJ2-7): EAGVAQSPRYKIIEKRQSVAFWCNPISGHATLYWYQQILGQGPKLLIQFQNNGVVDDSQLPKDRFSAERLKGVDSTLKIQPAKLEDSAVYLCASSPWTIPSEQYFGPGTRLTVT.

CDR3 coding DNA: TGTGCCAGCAGTTTATGGCTTCGGACAGTCGGCGGGGAGCTGTTTTTT. This codes for CASSLWLRTVGGELFF. The chain carries TRBV12-3 or TRBV12-4 and TRBJ2-2; D might be TRBD1 (6 bases). The CDR3 is made up of 16 amino acids. V was trimmed by 2 bases and J by 7 bases, leaving 17 bases between them.

The V gene is TRBV12-3 or TRBV12-4, the J gene TRBJ1-2; 9 bases are a match to TRBD1. V was clipped by 6 bases and J by 1 base; unmatched bases: 6. CDR3 length equals 15 residues. The CDR3 sequence: CASRPQGANNYGYTF. CDR3 coding DNA: TGTGCCAGCAGGCCACAGGGGGCCAATAACTATGGCTACACCTTC.

This clonotype has a handful of counts. This may stem from a read error, because a much larger clone lies one nucleotide away. The V and J genes are TRBV7-3 and TRBJ2-3; D remains ambiguous. Germline V lookup: CDR1 SGHTA, CDR2 FQGTGA. The CDR3 is 12 amino acids. The V end was cut by 5 bases, the J end by 2 bases, with 5 bases between. CDR3 sequence (DNA): TGTGCCAGCAGCCGACCCACAGATACGCAGTATTTT. Translating it yields CASSRPTDTQYF.

V and J are TRBV4-2 and TRBJ1-2, with D possibly matching TRBD1 (5 bases). V was pared by 0 bases and J by 14 bases, with 19 bases between. This CDR3 contains 14 residues. Per the germline V gene, CDR1 is LGHNA and CDR2 is YNFKEQ. Here the CDR3 reads CASSQDPDSNGSTF. For the CDR3, the DNA is TGTGCCAGCAGCCAAGACCCCGACAGCAACGGAAGTACCTTC.

This chain joins TRBV5-6 and TRBJ2-7; 10 bases line up with TRBD1. Germline V gives CDR1 SGHDT, CDR2 YYEEEE. The CDR3 loop spans 16 amino acids. V shed 2 bases and J 0 bases; nucleotides not matched to a gene: 5. In nucleotides, the CDR3 is TGTGCCAGCAGCTTTAGACAGGGGGCCGGCTCCTACGAGCAGTACTTC. Translation: CASSFRQGAGSYEQYF.

This rearrangement joins TRBV7-2 to TRBJ1-1, with no clear D. With 2 bases removed from V and 5 bases from J, the gap between germline ends came to 9 bases. The CDR3 is 13 residues long. Germline V gives CDR1 SGHTA, CDR2 FQGNSA. CDR3 region: CASSLIRETEAFF. DNA of the CDR3: TGTGCCAGCAGCTTAATCCGGGAAACTGAAGCTTTCTTT.

This clonotype was detected ten times or more. The chain is built from TRBV7-2 and TRBJ1-5, with D perhaps TRBD1 (6 bases). V was trimmed by 2 bases and J by 4 bases, leaving 9 bases between them. The CDR3 has 14 amino acids. CDR1 is SGHTA, CDR2 FQGNSA, per germline. The CDR3 region has the DNA TGTGCCAGCAGCTTACGGGGGCGGAATCAGCCCCAGCATTTT. Its protein product is CASSLRGRNQPQHF.

V gene TRBV15 combines with J gene TRBJ2-1; 14 bases agree with TRBD2. Trimming cost V 4 bases and J 8 bases; bases outside gene matches: 7. Germline V gives CDR1 LNHNV, CDR2 YYDKDF (reference sequence). The CDR3 consists of 16 residues. The CDR3 DNA reads TGTGCCACCAGCATGAACCCGGGACTAGCGGGAGATGAGCAGTTCTTC. Its translation is CATSMNPGLAGDEQFF.

The genes are TRBV12-3 or TRBV12-4 and TRBJ1-3; D is perhaps TRBD1 (5 bases). CDR3 size: 16 residues. Trimming removed 3 bases from V and 0 bases from J, with 12 bases in between. CDR3 loop: CASSLGQVISGNTIYF. Here the CDR3 DNA reads TGTGCCAGCAGTTTGGGGCAGGTGATCTCTGGAAACACCATATATTTT.

The CDR3 reads CSARDLRVGQGRVPQHF. Written as DNA, the CDR3 is TGCAGTGCTAGAGATCTCCGGGTGGGACAGGGCAGGGTGCCCCAGCATTTT. The chain couples TRBV20-1 to TRBJ1-5; 9 bases line up with TRBD1. Germline V CDR1 and CDR2: DFQATT, SNEGSKA (reference sequence). V trimming: 0 bases; J trimming: 9 bases; junction bases outside the gene matches: 15. The length of the CDR3 is 17 residues.

This clonotype was seen more than once but under ten times. The chain combines TRBV29-1 with TRBJ1-5, with unresolved D. V dropped 4 bases and J dropped 2 bases, with 9 bases sitting between them. CDR1 is SQVTM and CDR2 is ANQGSEA in the germline V gene. This CDR3 has 13 residues. As DNA, the CDR3 is TGCAGCGTTGTGGAGGTTGGCAATCAGCCCCAGCATTTT. This gives the protein CSVVEVGNQPQHF.

The V call is TRBV2, the J call TRBJ2-3; D remains unclear. This CDR3 spans 14 amino acids. V was clipped by 6 bases and J by 6 bases, with 16 bases between them. The germline V gene has CDR1 SNHLY and CDR2 FYNNEI. CDR3 DNA: TGTGCCAGCAGCAAGTCTAGTAGTGTCGATACGCAGTATTTT. Encoded protein: CASSKSSSVDTQYF.

The V and J genes are TRBV4-1 and TRBJ2-7; D is ambiguous. V was pared by 1 base and J by 0 bases, with 10 bases between. CDR3 length: 15 residues. The germline V gene has CDR1 MGHRA and CDR2 YSYEKL. The CDR3 here is CASSQGGYLSYEQYF. CDR3 DNA sequence: TGCGCCAGCAGCCAAGGCGGTTACCTCTCCTACGAGCAGTACTTC.

In its sample, this clonotype was seen a few times. J is TRBJ1-2 and V is TRBV4-2; 9 positions match TRBD1. The CDR3 runs 14 residues. The ends lost 1 base at V and 4 bases at J; junction bases unmatched: 1. The germline gives CDR1 LGHNA, CDR2 YNFKEQ. CDR3 protein: CASSQVGQGYGYTF. The CDR3 DNA is TGTGCCAGCAGCCAAGTGGGACAGGGCTATGGCTACACCTTC.

The chain is built from TRBV13 and TRBJ2-7; D is unresolved. This CDR3 comprises 15 residues. Germline assignment: CDR1 PRHDT and CDR2 FYEKMQ (reference sequence). Trimming took off 4 bases at V and 9 bases at J, with 22 bases between the two ends. Here the CDR3 DNA reads TGTGCCAGCAGCTCCGTGGGCGTGAGTGGAGTAGGGCAGTACTTC. This gives the protein CASSSVGVSGVGQYF.